Listed below are T cell receptor beta chains from one sample, sequenced in a study of early T cells in non-severe SARS-CoV-2 infection. TCRdb re-called the 5' RACE reads with MiXCR, one entry per CDR3 protein. Here the sample spans about 55,000 distinct CDR3 sequences, 5.5% to 8.5% being singletons. Sequencing was performed on whole blood, taken at baseline. The receptor source for this set is an adult who was a healthcare worker with PCR-confirmed SARS-CoV-2 infection or an uninfected control (not recorded which). CDR3s include the opening cysteine and the closing phenylalanine or tryptophan. Fields, in order: J gene, clone size, D gene, V gene, CDR3 protein, CDR3 DNA. A D gene is named only where the DNA matches it firmly. Size is omitted from some rows. Given values are once, few, many or a class for expanded clones.

J gene: TRBJ2-1
clone size: many
D gene: .
V gene: TRBV7-9
CDR3 protein: CASRHDGARNEQFF
CDR3 DNA: TGTGCCAGCAGGCATGACGGGGCCCGAAATGAGCAGTTCTTC

J gene: TRBJ1-2
clone size: few
D gene: .
V gene: TRBV12-3/TRBV12-4
CDR3 protein: CASSPYDYGYTF
CDR3 DNA: TGTGCCAGCAGTCCCTACGACTATGGCTACACCTTC

J gene: TRBJ2-5
clone size: .
D gene: TRBD2
V gene: TRBV7-6
CDR3 protein: CASSLGLAGAETQYF
CDR3 DNA: TGTGCCAGCAGCCTGGGACTAGCGGGGGCAGAGACCCAGTACTTC

J gene: TRBJ2-5
clone size: .
D gene: TRBD2
V gene: TRBV7-2
CDR3 protein: CATNPRGVLRETQYF
CDR3 DNA: TGTGCCACCAACCCCCGGGGGGTCCTACGGGAGACCCAGTACTTC

J gene: TRBJ1-2
clone size: many
D gene: .
V gene: TRBV5-1
CDR3 protein: CASSLREGKNYGYTF
CDR3 DNA: TGCGCCAGCAGCTTGAGAGAGGGAAAGAACTATGGCTACACCTTC

J gene: TRBJ2-1
clone size: many
D gene: .
V gene: TRBV11-2
CDR3 protein: CASSPATESYNEQFF
CDR3 DNA: TGTGCCAGCAGCCCCGCGACAGAAAGCTACAATGAGCAGTTCTTC

J gene: TRBJ1-5
clone size: many
D gene: .
V gene: TRBV5-6
CDR3 protein: CASSLRRVNQPQHF
CDR3 DNA: TGTGCCAGCAGCTTGAGGAGGGTGAATCAGCCCCAGCATTTT

J gene: TRBJ2-7
clone size: few
D gene: TRBD1
V gene: TRBV11-3
CDR3 protein: CASSQGAGEQYF
CDR3 DNA: TGTGCCAGCTCACAGGGGGCAGGGGAGCAGTACTTC

J gene: TRBJ2-3
clone size: few
D gene: .
V gene: TRBV10-3
CDR3 protein: CAISSILGPPTDTQYF
CDR3 DNA: TGTGCCATCAGTTCGATACTAGGTCCCCCAACAGATACGCAGTATTTT

J gene: TRBJ2-2
clone size: few
D gene: TRBD2
V gene: TRBV12-3/TRBV12-4
CDR3 protein: CASSPGLAGNTGELFF
CDR3 DNA: TGTGCCAGCAGTCCCGGACTAGCGGGGAACACCGGGGAGCTGTTTTTT

J gene: TRBJ1-5
clone size: many
D gene: .
V gene: TRBV5-3
CDR3 protein: CARSVAGSNQPQHF
CDR3 DNA: TGTGCCAGAAGTGTGGCCGGGAGCAATCAGCCCCAGCATTTT

J gene: TRBJ2-5
clone size: many
D gene: .
V gene: TRBV5-1
CDR3 protein: CASSLGGEETQYF
CDR3 DNA: TGCGCCAGCAGCTTGGGTGGGGAAGAGACCCAGTACTTC

J gene: TRBJ2-1
clone size: many
D gene: .
V gene: TRBV19
CDR3 protein: CASSTIQGSSYNEQFF
CDR3 DNA: TGTGCCAGTAGTACCATACAGGGTAGCTCCTACAATGAGCAGTTCTTC

J gene: TRBJ2-3
clone size: few
D gene: TRBD2
V gene: TRBV28
CDR3 protein: CASSLKSGGRTDTQYF
CDR3 DNA: TGTGCCAGCAGTCTTAAGAGCGGGGGACGCACAGATACGCAGTATTTT

J gene: TRBJ1-6
clone size: few
D gene: .
V gene: TRBV2
CDR3 protein: CASGRESSYNSPLHF
CDR3 DNA: TGTGCCAGCGGACGGGAGAGCTCCTATAATTCACCCCTCCACTTT

J gene: TRBJ1-3
clone size: .
D gene: .
V gene: TRBV3-1
CDR3 protein: CASSQFVSGNTIYF
CDR3 DNA: TGTGCCAGCAGCCAATTCGTCTCTGGAAACACCATATATTTT

J gene: TRBJ1-1
clone size: .
D gene: .
V gene: TRBV7-9
CDR3 protein: CASSLSVGSWDTEAFF
CDR3 DNA: TGTGCCAGCAGCCTAAGCGTTGGTTCCTGGGACACTGAAGCTTTCTTT

J gene: TRBJ2-1
clone size: .
D gene: .
V gene: TRBV3-2
CDR3 protein: CASSQDLRGRVNEQFF
CDR3 DNA: TGTGCCAGCAGCCAAGATCTGAGGGGGCGCGTCAATGAGCAGTTCTTC

J gene: TRBJ2-1
clone size: .
D gene: .
V gene: TRBV3-1
CDR3 protein: CASSPAWGYRNEQFF
CDR3 DNA: TGTGCCAGCAGCCCAGCGTGGGGGTATAGAAATGAGCAGTTCTTC

J gene: TRBJ2-6
clone size: .
D gene: .
V gene: TRBV27
CDR3 protein: CASSAQDANSGANVLTF
CDR3 DNA: TGTGCCAGCAGCGCCCAAGACGCAAACTCTGGGGCCAACGTCCTGACTTTC

J gene: TRBJ1-2
clone size: few
D gene: .
V gene: TRBV2
CDR3 protein: CASSDNRQLYGYTF
CDR3 DNA: TGTGCCAGCAGTGATAATCGACAGCTCTATGGCTACACCTTC

J gene: TRBJ1-2
clone size: few
D gene: .
V gene: TRBV28
CDR3 protein: CASSPLWGTATGGYTF
CDR3 DNA: TGTGCCAGCAGTCCGCTATGGGGGACCGCAACGGGTGGCTACACCTTC

J gene: TRBJ1-1
clone size: many
D gene: TRBD1
V gene: TRBV29-1
CDR3 protein: CSVEDQGQGLTEAFF
CDR3 DNA: TGCAGCGTTGAAGATCAGGGACAGGGGCTCACTGAAGCTTTCTTT

J gene: TRBJ2-5
clone size: many
D gene: TRBD2
V gene: TRBV12-3/TRBV12-4
CDR3 protein: CASSLSGGVPQETQYF
CDR3 DNA: TGTGCCAGCAGTTTGAGCGGGGGGGTACCACAAGAGACCCAGTACTTC

J gene: TRBJ2-7
clone size: few
D gene: .
V gene: TRBV5-6
CDR3 protein: CASSSHREGEQYF
CDR3 DNA: TGTGCCAGCAGCTCTCACAGGGAGGGCGAGCAGTACTTC

J gene: TRBJ2-4
clone size: many
D gene: TRBD2
V gene: TRBV12-3/TRBV12-4
CDR3 protein: CASSSTSGGLAKNIQYF
CDR3 DNA: TGTGCCAGCAGTTCGACTAGCGGGGGACTGGCCAAAAACATTCAGTACTTC

J gene: TRBJ1-6
clone size: many
D gene: TRBD1
V gene: TRBV7-2
CDR3 protein: CASSYPGWTGGDSPLHF
CDR3 DNA: TGTGCCAGCAGCTACCCCGGCTGGACAGGGGGCGATTCACCCCTCCACTTT

J gene: TRBJ2-3
clone size: few
D gene: .
V gene: TRBV7-2
CDR3 protein: CASSSLASREDTQYF
CDR3 DNA: TGTGCCAGCAGCTCCCTGGCCAGCCGGGAAGATACGCAGTATTTT

J gene: TRBJ1-2
clone size: many
D gene: .
V gene: TRBV20-1
CDR3 protein: CSAPQGNYGYTF
CDR3 DNA: TGCAGTGCTCCTCAGGGAAACTATGGCTACACCTTC

J gene: TRBJ2-3
clone size: few
D gene: .
V gene: TRBV27
CDR3 protein: CASSFGLNRGTDTQYF
CDR3 DNA: TGTGCCAGCAGTTTCGGGCTTAACAGGGGCACAGATACGCAGTATTTT

J gene: TRBJ1-5
clone size: .
D gene: TRBD1
V gene: TRBV7-2
CDR3 protein: CASSGTGDNQPQHF
CDR3 DNA: TGTGCCAGCAGCGGGACAGGGGACAATCAGCCCCAGCATTTT

J gene: TRBJ2-4
clone size: .
D gene: .
V gene: TRBV4-3
CDR3 protein: CASSQEREDIQYF
CDR3 DNA: TGCGCCAGCAGCCAAGAAAGGGAAGACATTCAGTACTTC